This note documents a single TCR beta chain sequence. What it binds is unknown. This entry comes from a study of T cell repertoires in ileal Crohn's disease. Whole-study results and caveats: Compared with CD4 T cells, sorted CD8 cells carried more expanded clones. Clonal expansions were more frequent in active smokers than non-smokers at surgery.

TCRdb keeps only in-frame clones here, not all; method: immunoSEQ multiplex PCR. Of approximately 7,700 clones in the sample, around 96% are singletons; the top ten hold approximately 0.21%. The CDR3 is 14 amino acids. In germline, CDR1 is KGHSH, CDR2 LQKENI. The V and J ends lost 3 bases and 6 bases respectively, with 14 bases between them. The sequence came from an adult with Crohn's disease. This chain connects TRBV18 to TRBJ1-2; D is possibly TRBD1 (5 bases). Input material: ileal tissue. CDR3 coding DNA: TGTGCCAGCTCACCGGATCAGGGCAAGGATGGCTACACCTTC. Translation gives CASSPDQGKDGYTF.